Described below is a single T cell receptor beta chain sequence and its context. What it binds is not known. The data were taken from a study of regulatory T cells in long-lasting Graves disease. Whole-study findings and limits: Accuracy could have been hurt by small sample size. TCR diversity was lower in persistent than newly diagnosed Graves' disease.

RNA extracted from PBMCs served as the sequencing template. Graves' disease diagnosis followed American Thyroid Association guidelines. TCRdb redid the calling of the reads with MiXCR, one entry per CDR3 protein. The table lists 1,200 or so distinct CDR3 sequences, about 86% of them singletons. Germline assignment: CDR1 SGDLS and CDR2 YYNGEE. V was clipped by 0 bases and J by 1 base; unmatched bases: 3. The CDR3 has 17 residues. This material consisted of peripheral blood mononuclear cells (PBMCs), taken with antithyroid drug treatment, in newly diagnosed or persistent Graves disease (not recorded which). The receptor was derived from a middle-aged woman with Graves disease. The rearrangement uses TRBV9 and TRBJ2-2, with 10 bases that match TRBD2. CDR3 amino acids: CASSVDPSGRNTGELFF. In DNA form, the CDR3 reads TGTGCCAGCAGCGTAGATCCTAGCGGGAGGAACACCGGGGAGCTGTTTTTT.